The sequence of this TCR beta chain was determined in a study of regulatory T cells in long-lasting Graves disease. General study points: Patients with persistent Graves' had lower TCR diversity than newly diagnosed patients.

According to the study, TCR beta libraries were built with iRepertoire HTBI primers and CDR3-region Arm-PCR. TCRdb independently ran MiXCR on the multiplex PCR reads; one entry per CDR3 protein. The sample has about 470,000 distinct CDR3 sequences, just under 15% seen once. Specified time point: newly diagnosed GD, antithyroid drugs for less than 3 months. PBMC RNA served as the TCR library source. A note on this clonotype: Antigen unknown.

The V gene's germline CDR1 is SGHTA and CDR2 FQGTGA. This CDR3 has 15 amino acids. Trimming removed 5 bases from V and 4 bases from J; junction bases left unmatched: 7. These same records also appear under a second study, on T cells in Graves' hyperthyroidism and ophthalmopathy. In that study: Exclusion of patients followed from uncontrolled infection, other autoimmune disease, pregnancy or lactation. TCR CDR3 regions were first amplified by RT-PCR with HTBI primers.

The TCR comes from a woman aged 30 to 39 with Graves disease. The V and J genes are TRBV7-3 and TRBJ2-1, with 8 positions matching TRBD1. The input for sequencing was peripheral blood mononuclear cells (PBMCs), taken at new diagnosis, from a patient treated with antithyroid drugs. CDR3 nucleotides: TGTGCCAGCAGCATGTTCGGACAGGGATACAATGAGCAGTTCTTC. This translates into CASSMFGQGYNEQFF.